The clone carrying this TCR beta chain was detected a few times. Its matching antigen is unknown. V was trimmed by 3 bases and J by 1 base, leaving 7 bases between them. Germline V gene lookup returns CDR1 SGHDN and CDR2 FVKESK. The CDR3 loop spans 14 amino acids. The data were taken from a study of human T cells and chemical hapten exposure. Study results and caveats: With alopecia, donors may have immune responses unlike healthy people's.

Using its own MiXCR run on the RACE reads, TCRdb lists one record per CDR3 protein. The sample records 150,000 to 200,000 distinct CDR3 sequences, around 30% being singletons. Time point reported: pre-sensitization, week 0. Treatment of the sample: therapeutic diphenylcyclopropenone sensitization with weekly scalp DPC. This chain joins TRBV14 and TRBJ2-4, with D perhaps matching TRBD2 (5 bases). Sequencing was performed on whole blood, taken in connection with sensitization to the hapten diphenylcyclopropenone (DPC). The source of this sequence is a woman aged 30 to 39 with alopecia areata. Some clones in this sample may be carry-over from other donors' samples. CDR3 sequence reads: CASSQGGAKNIQYF. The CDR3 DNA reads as TGTGCCAGCAGCCAGGGCGGGGCCAAAAACATTCAGTACTTC.